Below are 21 T cell receptor beta chains sequenced from a single sample in a study of Graves' ophthalmopathy and Graves' hyperthyroidism. Amplification targeted the TCR beta CDR3 regions, with RNA transcripts as the source material. Scientists carried out first-round RT-PCR using HTBI primers and then a second-round multiplex PCR. MiXCR was run by TCRdb on the multiplex PCR reads, yielding one entry per CDR3 protein. The profile covers about 500,000 distinct CDR3 sequences, with around 15% appearing a single time and about a tenth taken by the ten largest. Source material: blood. The receptor source for this set is a woman younger than 45 with Graves' ophthalmopathy.

This clonotype was counted many times. The V gene is TRBV27, the J gene TRBJ2-7, with D uncertain. Germline V CDR1 and CDR2: MNHEY, SMNVEV (reference sequence). The CDR3 runs to 15 residues. The V end was cut by 7 bases, the J end by 2 bases, with 18 bases between. CDR3 DNA sequence: TGTGCCAGCAACCCCTCCGGAGCTAAGACCTACGAGCAGTACTTC. It yields the protein CASNPSGAKTYEQYF.

This clonotype was detected many times. The chain combines TRBV12-3 or TRBV12-4 with TRBJ1-5; D not certain. CDR3 size: 17 residues. Deletions cut 3 bases from V and 1 base from J, with 16 bases between. CDR3 sequence reads: CASSLTPSPWSNQPQHF. The DNA of the CDR3 is TGTGCCAGCAGTTTGACACCTTCCCCGTGGAGCAATCAGCCCCAGCATTTT.

Ten or more counts support this clonotype. The chain couples TRBV2 to TRBJ2-5; tentatively, D is TRBD1 (6 bases). The CDR3 spans 12 residues. V gave up 7 bases and J gave up 5 bases, with 11 bases separating them. Germline V gene lookup returns CDR1 SNHLY and CDR2 FYNNEI. In DNA, the CDR3 is TGTGCCAGCAACAGGGTGATGGAGACCCAGTACTTC. Protein sequence: CASNRVMETQYF.

This clonotype was seen at least ten times. V is TRBV30 and J is TRBJ2-7, with 7 bases that match TRBD1. CDR1 and CDR2 (germline): GTSNPN, SVGIG (reference sequence). This CDR3 has 15 residues. Losses at the gene ends were 0 bases for V and 1 base for J; bases not matched to a gene: 6. DNA for the CDR3: TGTGCCTGGAGTGTACGCAGGGGGATTTCCTACGAGCAGTACTTC. Translation gives CAWSVRRGISYEQYF.

The chain has TRBV7-9 and TRBJ2-7, with 14 nucleotides matching TRBD2. The V and J ends lost 6 bases and 6 bases, in that order; junction bases with no gene match: 7. CDR3 size: 15 residues. Germline V gene data show CDR1 as SEHNR and CDR2 as FQNEAQ (reference sequence). The CDR3 sequence is CASRIDGLAGGEQYF. The CDR3 bases are TGTGCCAGCAGAATCGATGGACTAGCGGGGGGCGAGCAGTACTTC.

In this sample, this clonotype turned up many times. The rearrangement joins TRBV10-3 to TRBJ2-7, with D possibly matching TRBD2 (5 bases). The CDR3 spans 13 residues. The germline V and J ends were trimmed by 10 bases and 6 bases, with 19 bases remaining between them. CDR1 and CDR2 (germline): ENHRY, SYGVKD. The CDR3: CATQVERASEQYF. CDR3 coding DNA: TGTGCCACCCAAGTCGAGAGGGCCTCCGAGCAGTACTTC.

Regarding this clonotype: This sequence may be a read error, since a much larger clone differs from it by one base. This chain joins TRBV28 and TRBJ2-2; D is possibly TRBD2 (6 bases). This CDR3 region has 14 residues. Germline V gives CDR1 MDHEN, CDR2 SYDVKM. The CDR3 reads CASSPFGRTGELLF. CDR3 bases: TGTGCCAGCAGTCCCTTCGGGAGAACCGGGGAGCTGTTGTTT.

This clonotype was counted ten times or more. This chain uses TRBV5-6 with TRBJ1-5; D not certain. Germline values: CDR1 SGHDT, CDR2 YYEEEE. The CDR3 loop spans 16 amino acids. The V end was cut by 0 bases, the J end by 1 base, with 11 bases between. In nucleotides, the CDR3 is TGTGCCAGCAGCTTGGCCTATGGGGAAAGCAATCAGCCCCAGCATTTT. It encodes CASSLAYGESNQPQHF. The variable domain in full, with the rest retrieved from reference TRBV5-6 and TRBJ1-5, is DAGVTQSPTHLIKTRGQQVTLRCSPKSGHDTVSWYQQALGQGPQFIFQYYEEEERQRGNFPDRFSGHQFPNYSSELNVNALLLGDSALYLCASSLAYGESNQPQHFGDGTRLSIL.

This clonotype has ten or more counts. This chain uses TRBV12-3 or TRBV12-4 with TRBJ1-2; 9 bases are a match to TRBD1. This CDR3 spans 15 amino acids. The ends lost 3 bases at V and 6 bases at J; junction bases unmatched: 8. The CDR3 reads CASSFEQGALHGYTF. The DNA for the CDR3 is TGTGCCAGCAGTTTCGAACAGGGGGCTCTACATGGCTACACCTTC.

This sequence joins TRBV7-9 and TRBJ2-2; 12 bases fit TRBD1. From germline, CDR1 is SEHNR and CDR2 FQNEAQ (reference sequence). V dropped 5 bases and J dropped 7; count of bases not matched to a gene: 14. The CDR3 totals 18 residues. CDR3 region: CASSTRSGTGGPNGELFF. DNA for the CDR3: TGTGCCAGCAGCACCAGATCCGGGACAGGGGGCCCTAACGGGGAGCTGTTTTTT.

This clonotype showed up many times. V and J are TRBV28 and TRBJ1-2; D is perhaps TRBD1 (6 bases). V was shortened by 6 bases and J by 5 bases, with 19 bases between the two germline ends. CDR3 size: 15 residues. Germline values: CDR1 MDHEN, CDR2 SYDVKM. In DNA form, the CDR3 reads TGTGCCAGCAGCTCACCTGGGGGGGGGCGTTATGGCTACACCTTC. Translated, it gives CASSSPGGGRYGYTF.

This clonotype was counted many times. The V gene is TRBV2, the J gene TRBJ2-5; TRBD1 is a possible D gene (6 bases). CDR3 length equals 12 residues. CDR1 is SNHLY and CDR2 is FYNNEI in the germline V gene. Trimming cost V 7 bases and J 5 bases, with 11 bases left between them. CDR3 sequence (DNA): TGTGCCAGCAACCAGGGGATGGAGACCCAGTACTTC. This sequence encodes CASNQGMETQYF.

Many counts were recorded for this clonotype. The chain combines TRBV5-1 with TRBJ1-5, with D unclear. The CDR3 covers 16 residues. Trimming took 0 bases from V and 2 from J, leaving 12 bases between them. Germline CDR1 and CDR2: SGHRS and YFSETQ. The CDR3 nucleotides read TGCGCCAGCAGCTTGGCGGGCCCTCAAGGCAATCAGCCCCAGCATTTT. Translation gives CASSLAGPQGNQPQHF. The whole variable domain, filled in from reference TRBV5-1 and TRBJ1-5, reads KAGVTQTPRYLIKTRGQQVTLSCSPISGHRSVSWYQQTPGQGLQFLFEYFSETQRNKGNFPGRFSGRQFSNSRSEMNVSTLELGDSALYLCASSLAGPQGNQPQHFGDGTRLSIL.

This clonotype showed up many times. The chain joins TRBV20-1 to TRBJ2-7; possible D gene TRBD1, 6 bases. CDR3 length equals 15 residues. V lost 6 bases and J 0 bases, leaving 18 bases between the germline ends. From germline, CDR1 is DFQATT and CDR2 SNEGSKA (reference sequence). This chain's CDR3 is CSARTQGRTSYEQYF. Written as DNA, the CDR3 is TGCAGTGCAAGAACCCAGGGGCGAACCTCCTACGAGCAGTACTTC.

This clonotype was observed at least ten times. The V gene is TRBV20-1, the J gene TRBJ1-5; D gene unclear. Trimming took 0 bases from V and 9 from J, leaving 9 bases between them. This CDR3 contains 12 residues. Germline V CDR1 and CDR2: DFQATT, SNEGSKA (reference sequence). CDR3 protein: CSARDRSRPQHF. CDR3 sequence (DNA): TGCAGTGCTAGAGATCGGTCACGGCCCCAGCATTTT.

At least ten counts were recorded for this clonotype. At one of its ends the junction is not consistent with the germline gene, which may arise from a read error. The chain couples TRBV5-1 to TRBJ2-7; 8 bases agree with TRBD1. The CDR3 has 14 amino acids. Germline lookup yields CDR1 SGHRS and CDR2 YFSETQ. CDR3 in DNA: TGCGTCAGCAGCTGGGCGACAGGGGCCTACGAGCAGTACTTC. Its protein product is CVSSWATGAYEQYF.

This clonotype was detected only once. One base away lies a much larger clone, so this may be a sequencing read error. The V and J genes are TRBV20-1 and TRBJ2-7, with D maybe TRBD2 (6 bases). The germline V gene encodes CDR1 DFQATT and CDR2 SNEGSKA (reference sequence). This CDR3 is 11 amino acids long. V was shortened by 3 bases and J by 6 bases, with 9 bases between the two germline ends. CDR3 residues: CSASGRSEQYF. In nucleotides, the CDR3 is TGCAGTGCTAGTGGGAGGTCCGAGCAGTACTTC.

This clonotype is labeled as medium-sized. The chain links TRBV6-1 to TRBJ1-1; D remains unclear. This CDR3 has 13 amino acids. The germline CDR1 and CDR2 sequences are MNHNS and SASEGT. Trimming left V 4 bases short and J 0 bases short, with 6 bases between. CDR3 DNA sequence: TGTGCCAGCAGTGGAACCATGAACACTGAAGCTTTCTTT. As protein: CASSGTMNTEAFF.

This clonotype appeared a few times. This chain joins TRBV6-1 and TRBJ2-5; D is possibly TRBD2 (7 bases). Germline V gene lookup returns CDR1 MNHNS and CDR2 SASEGT. This CDR3 spans 15 amino acids. V lost 5 bases to trimming and J lost 5 bases, with 18 bases between them. CDR3 region: CASSKGPGGHETQYF. CDR3 DNA: TGTGCCAGCAGTAAGGGACCGGGGGGCCACGAGACCCAGTACTTC.

The chain is built from TRBV6-2 or TRBV6-3 and TRBJ1-5; D gene unclear. Germline V gene data show CDR1 as MNHEY and CDR2 as SVGEGT. Trimming pared 1 base from V and 0 bases from J, leaving 7 bases between. The CDR3 loop spans 15 amino acids. CDR3 sequence reads: CASSYFRLSNQPQHF. For the CDR3, the DNA is TGTGCCAGCAGTTACTTCAGGCTTAGCAATCAGCCCCAGCATTTT.

The sample holds many counts of this clonotype. The V and J genes are TRBV28 and TRBJ1-2; tentative D call: TRBD1 (6 bases). Trimming left V 7 bases short and J 0 bases short, with 12 bases between. The CDR3 spans 14 residues. CDR1 MDHEN and CDR2 SYDVKM come from the germline V gene. CDR3 bases: TGTGCCAGCACGCCAGGACAGTCTAACTATGGCTACACCTTC. Translating gives CASTPGQSNYGYTF.